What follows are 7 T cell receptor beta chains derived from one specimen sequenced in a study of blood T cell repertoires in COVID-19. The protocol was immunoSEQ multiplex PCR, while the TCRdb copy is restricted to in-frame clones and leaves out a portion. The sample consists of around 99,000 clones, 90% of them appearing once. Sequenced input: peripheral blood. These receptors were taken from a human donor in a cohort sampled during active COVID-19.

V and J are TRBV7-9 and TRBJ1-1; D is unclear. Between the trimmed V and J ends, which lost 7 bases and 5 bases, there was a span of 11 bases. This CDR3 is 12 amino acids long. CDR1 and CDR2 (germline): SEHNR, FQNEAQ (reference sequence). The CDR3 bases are TGTGCCAGCACCCCGCTCGGGACTGAAGCTTTCTTT. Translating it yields CASTPLGTEAFF.

CDR3 protein: CASSLTSGRATDTQYF. In DNA form, the CDR3 reads TGTGCCAGCAGCTTGACTAGCGGGAGGGCCACAGATACGCAGTATTTT. The rearrangement joins TRBV7-2 to TRBJ2-3, with TRBD2 identical over 14 bases. CDR1 is SGHTA, CDR2 FQGNSA, per germline. The CDR3 spans 16 residues. Unmatched junction bases numbered 1, after V lost 3 bases and J lost 2 bases.

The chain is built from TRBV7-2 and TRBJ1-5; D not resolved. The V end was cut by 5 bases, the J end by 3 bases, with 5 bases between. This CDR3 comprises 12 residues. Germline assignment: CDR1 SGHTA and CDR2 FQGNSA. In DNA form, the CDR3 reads TGTGCCAGCAGCGACTACAATCAGCCCCAGCATTTT. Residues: CASSDYNQPQHF. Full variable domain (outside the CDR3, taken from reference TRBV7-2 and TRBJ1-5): GAGVSQSPSNKVTEKGKDVELRCDPISGHTALYWYRQSLGQGLEFLIYFQGNSAPDKSGLPSDRFSAERTGGSVSTLTIQRTQQEDSAVYLCASSDYNQPQHFGDGTRLSIL.

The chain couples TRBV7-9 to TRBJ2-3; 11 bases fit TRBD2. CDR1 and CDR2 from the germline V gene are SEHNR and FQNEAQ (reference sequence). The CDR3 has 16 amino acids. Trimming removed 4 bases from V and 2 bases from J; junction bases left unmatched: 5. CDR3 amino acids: CASSYASGGYTDTQYF. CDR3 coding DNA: TGTGCCAGCAGCTACGCTAGCGGGGGGTACACAGATACGCAGTATTTT.

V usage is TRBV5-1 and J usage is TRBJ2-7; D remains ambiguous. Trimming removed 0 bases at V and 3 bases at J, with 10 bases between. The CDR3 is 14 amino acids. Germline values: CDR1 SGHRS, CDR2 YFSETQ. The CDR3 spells CASSLVASDYEQYF. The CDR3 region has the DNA TGCGCCAGCAGCTTGGTGGCCTCAGACTACGAGCAGTACTTC. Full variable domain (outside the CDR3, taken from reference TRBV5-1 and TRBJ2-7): KAGVTQTPRYLIKTRGQQVTLSCSPISGHRSVSWYQQTPGQGLQFLFEYFSETQRNKGNFPGRFSGRQFSNSRSEMNVSTLELGDSALYLCASSLVASDYEQYFGPGTRLTVT.

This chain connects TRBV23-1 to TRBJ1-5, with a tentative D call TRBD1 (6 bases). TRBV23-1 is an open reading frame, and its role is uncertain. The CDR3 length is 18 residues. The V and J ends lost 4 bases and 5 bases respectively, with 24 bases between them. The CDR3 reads CASSPWTVPQCTHQPQHF. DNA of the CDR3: TGCGCCAGCAGTCCCTGGACAGTCCCCCAATGTACTCATCAGCCCCAGCATTTT.

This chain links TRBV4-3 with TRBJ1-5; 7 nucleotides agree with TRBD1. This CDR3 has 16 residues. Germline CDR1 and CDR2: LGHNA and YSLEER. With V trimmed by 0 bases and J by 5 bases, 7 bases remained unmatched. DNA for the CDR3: TGCGCCAGCAGCCAAGATAGGAGGACAGGTCATCAGCCCCAGCATTTT. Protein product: CASSQDRRTGHQPQHF.